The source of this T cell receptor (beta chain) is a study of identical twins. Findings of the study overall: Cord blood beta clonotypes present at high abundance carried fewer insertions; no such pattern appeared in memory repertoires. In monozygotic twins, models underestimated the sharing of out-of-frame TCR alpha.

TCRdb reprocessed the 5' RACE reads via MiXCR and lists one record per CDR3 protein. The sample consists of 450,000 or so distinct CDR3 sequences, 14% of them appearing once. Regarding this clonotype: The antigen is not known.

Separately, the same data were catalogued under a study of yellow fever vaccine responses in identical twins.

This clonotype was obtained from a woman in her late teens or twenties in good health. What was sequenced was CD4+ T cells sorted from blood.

CDR3 nucleotide sequence: TGTGCCAGCAGCTCCGGAGGGGGCCCCGGGGAGCTGTTTTTT. Its protein product is CASSSGGGPGELFF. The chain couples TRBV11-3 to TRBJ2-2; tentative D call: TRBD1 (7 bases). The CDR3 spans 14 residues. Per the germline V gene, CDR1 is SGHNT and CDR2 is YENEEA. The V end lost 4 bases, the J end lost 6 bases, and 12 bases lay between the germline ends.